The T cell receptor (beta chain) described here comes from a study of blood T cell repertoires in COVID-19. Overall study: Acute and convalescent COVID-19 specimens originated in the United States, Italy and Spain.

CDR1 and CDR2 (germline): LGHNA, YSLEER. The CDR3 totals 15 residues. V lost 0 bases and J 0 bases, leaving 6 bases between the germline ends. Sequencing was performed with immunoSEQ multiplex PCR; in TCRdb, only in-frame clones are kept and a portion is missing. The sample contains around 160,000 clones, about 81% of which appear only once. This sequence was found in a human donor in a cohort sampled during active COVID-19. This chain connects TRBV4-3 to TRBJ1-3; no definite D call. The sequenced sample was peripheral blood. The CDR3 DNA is TGCGCCAGCAGCCAAGAACAGAGCTCTGGAAACACCATATATTTT. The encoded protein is CASSQEQSSGNTIYF.